A few counts support the clone carrying this T cell receptor (beta chain). Its antigen is as yet unknown. V dropped 5 bases and J dropped 9 bases, with 11 bases sitting between them. This CDR3 comprises 12 residues. Germline values: CDR1 SGHTA, CDR2 FQGNSA. Of the isolated RNA, all was reverse transcribed, and so the sequenced material was expressed TCRB transcripts. Clones were sequenced by immunoSEQ multiplex PCR, and TCRdb holds only the in-frame ones, with some missing. The table shows about 160,000 clones, with around 7.9% occurring only once. The sample belongs to a study of beta chain features in type 1 diabetes. Study outcomes and limitations: Type 1 diabetes patients had moderately but significantly shorter TCRB CDR3s in all four CD4+ subsets.

The J gene is TRBJ2-1, the V gene TRBV7-2, with D possibly being TRBD2 (5 bases). Sequencing was done on a sample of central memory CD4+ T cells from blood. The clonotype originates from a man aged 18 to 30 with type 1 diabetes. CDR3 sequence: CASSPNRGEQFF. The CDR3 bases are TGTGCCAGCAGCCCGAACCGGGGTGAGCAGTTCTTC.